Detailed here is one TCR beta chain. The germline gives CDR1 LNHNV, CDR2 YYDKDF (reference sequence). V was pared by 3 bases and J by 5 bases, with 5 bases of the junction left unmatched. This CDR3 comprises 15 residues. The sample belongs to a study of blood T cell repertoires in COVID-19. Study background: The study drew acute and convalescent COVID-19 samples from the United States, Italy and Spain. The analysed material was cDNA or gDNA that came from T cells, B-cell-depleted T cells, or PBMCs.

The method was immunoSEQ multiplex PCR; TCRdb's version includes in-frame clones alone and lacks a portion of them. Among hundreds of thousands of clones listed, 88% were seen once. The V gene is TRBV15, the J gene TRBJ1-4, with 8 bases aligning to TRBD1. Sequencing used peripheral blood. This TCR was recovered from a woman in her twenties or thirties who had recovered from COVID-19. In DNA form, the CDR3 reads TGTGCCACCAGCAGGACCGGGACAGGCAATGAAAAACTGTTTTTT. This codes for CATSRTGTGNEKLFF. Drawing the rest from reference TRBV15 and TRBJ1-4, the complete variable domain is DAMVIQNPRYQVTQFGKPVTLSCSQTLNHNVMYWYQQKSSQAPKLLFHYYDKDFNNEADTPDNFQSRRPNTSFCFLDIRSPGLGDTAMYLCATSRTGTGNEKLFFGSGTQLSVL.